A single T cell receptor (beta chain) is shown here with its context. The antigen is undetermined. The record originates from a study of radiotherapy plus CTLA-4 blockade in lung cancer. Findings of the study overall: An expansion of tumor-derived TCR clones occurred in blood after radiotherapy plus ipilimumab.

The CDR3 covers 12 residues. The germline CDR1 and CDR2 sequences are KGHSH and LQKENI. Trimming left V 3 bases short and J 2 bases short, with 5 bases between. Clones were sequenced by immunoSEQ multiplex PCR, and TCRdb holds only the in-frame ones, with some missing. The table lists approximately 28,000 clones, under 80% of them singletons. The TCR was taken from a human donor with non-small cell lung cancer who had stable disease on radiotherapy plus ipilimumab. The rearrangement joins TRBV18 to TRBJ2-7; D not certain. Here the sequenced sample was peripheral blood, taken from a patient treated with radiotherapy plus ipilimumab. The CDR3 nucleotides are TGTGCCAGCTCACCGCGCGCCTACGAGCAGTACTTC. Its protein is CASSPRAYEQYF. The full variable domain, completed using reference TRBV18 and TRBJ2-7, is NAGVMQNPRHLVRRRGQEARLRCSPMKGHSHVYWYRQLPEEGLKFMVYLQKENIIDESGMPKERFSAEFPKEGPSILRIQQVVRGDSAAYFCASSPRAYEQYFGPGTRLTVT.